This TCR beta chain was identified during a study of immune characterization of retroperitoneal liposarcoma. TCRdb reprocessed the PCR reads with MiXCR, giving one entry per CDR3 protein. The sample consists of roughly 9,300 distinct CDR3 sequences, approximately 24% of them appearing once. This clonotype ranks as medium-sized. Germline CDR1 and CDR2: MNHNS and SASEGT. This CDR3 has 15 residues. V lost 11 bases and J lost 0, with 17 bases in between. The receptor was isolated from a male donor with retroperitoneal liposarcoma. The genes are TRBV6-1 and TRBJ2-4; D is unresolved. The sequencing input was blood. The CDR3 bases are TGTGCCCGAAACCCCCTATTACTAGCCAAAAACATTCAGTACTTC. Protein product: CARNPLLLAKNIQYF.